This TCR beta chain was retrieved from a study of blood T cell repertoires in COVID-19. Study as a whole: T cells, B-cell-depleted T cells, or PBMCs provided the cDNA or gDNA that served as material.

The CDR3 is made up of 13 amino acids. Trimming left V 6 bases short and J 6 bases short, with 12 bases between. Looked up from germline, CDR1 is MNHEY and CDR2 is SMNVEV (reference sequence). The study recruited people aged about 18 to 89 years across around 23 US areas. Cohorts were based on clinical histories the participants reported. TCRdb's copy holds only in-frame clones and misses some; the assay was immunoSEQ multiplex PCR. Among about 220,000 clones listed, 86% were seen once. This clone was seen a single time. Sequencing input: PBMCs or T cells enriched from blood (not recorded which). The chain combines TRBV27 with TRBJ1-5, with D possibly being TRBD1 (5 bases). This TCR was recovered from a woman aged 40 to 50 with acute COVID-19. CDR3 in DNA: TGTGCCAGCAGCCACAGGTCTGGTCAGCCCCAGCATTTT. Its protein product is CASSHRSGQPQHF.